This T cell receptor (beta chain) was recovered during a study of CD8+ T cells in alopecia areata. General study findings and limits: Lesional tissue from the scalp (especially in alopecia totalis/universalis) showed higher clonality than normal scalp.

CDR3 length: 16 residues. A FACSAria was used to sort CD4+ and CD8+ T cells. These cells came from PBMCs. A few counts support this clone. Its specificity is not known. Reverse transcribed after extraction, RNA yielded cDNA as the sequencing template. Profiling relied on immunoSEQ multiplex PCR, and the TCRdb table lists in-frame clones only, not all of them. This table has about 140,000 clones, roughly 50% appearing once. The rearrangement joins TRBV21-1 to TRBJ1-5. TRBV21-1 constitutes a pseudogene. The clonotype comes from a human donor in good health. Sequences were obtained from CD4+ T cells sorted from blood. CDR3 region: CASSKLYESSNQPQHF. Here the CDR3 DNA reads TGTGCCAGCAGCAAATTATATGAAAGCTCCAATCAGCCCCAGCATTTT.